A selection of T cell receptor beta chains follows, all from one sample in a study of T cell responses to AZD1222 COVID-19 vaccine. Using immunoSEQ multiplex PCR, the repertoire was profiled, and TCRdb retains in-frame clones only, with some absent. The sample has about 150,000 clones; more than 90% are singletons. The sequencing here drew on peripheral blood, taken on day 0 of AZD1222 vaccination. All receptors derive from an adult in good health. CDR3s include the opening cysteine and the closing phenylalanine or tryptophan. D genes are given only for firm matches. Clone size, where shown, is once, few, many, or a class for clones that have expanded.

v_gene	abundance	j_gene	d_gene	CDR3nt	CDR3aa
TRBV5-4	.	TRBJ1-6	TRBD1	TGTGCCAGCAGTCGGACAGGGGGCGGCTCACCCCTCCACTTT	CASSRTGGGSPLHF
TRBV12-3/TRBV12-4	few	TRBJ1-2	.	TGTGCCAGCAGTTTTGGTCACTTCTATGGCTACACCTTC	CASSFGHFYGYTF
TRBV19	.	TRBJ1-5	.	TGTGCCAGTAGTATAATGAAAGATCAGCCCCAGCATTTT	CASSIMKDQPQHF
TRBV5-6	once	TRBJ2-5	.	TGTGCCAGCAGCTTGTTCAGGGCTCAAGAGACCCAGTACTTC	CASSLFRAQETQYF
TRBV15	.	TRBJ2-7	TRBD1	TGTGCCACCAGCAGAGATATTGAGGGGGCGGGTGAGCAGTACTTC	CATSRDIEGAGEQYF
TRBV15	.	TRBJ1-2	.	TGTGCCACCAGCAGAGAGAGGTATGGCTACACCTTC	CATSRERYGYTF
TRBV4-1	.	TRBJ2-1	TRBD2	TGCGCCGCTAGCGGGACCCCCTACAATGAGCAGTTCTTC	CAASGTPYNEQFF
TRBV15	.	TRBJ1-5	.	TGTGCCACCAGCAGAGATCAGAGAAATCAGCCCCAGCATTTT	CATSRDQRNQPQHF
TRBV3-1/TRBV3-2	.	TRBJ1-1	.	TGTGCCAGCAGCCAAGGTGGCGACACTGAAGCTTTCTTT	CASSQGGDTEAFF
TRBV9	.	TRBJ1-5	TRBD1	TGTGCCAGCAGCTTGACAGGGGGGAATCAGCCCCAGCATTTT	CASSLTGGNQPQHF
TRBV7-8	once	TRBJ2-1	TRBD2	TGTGCCAGCACAATACACCCAGCGGGAGGGGACAATGAGCAGTTCTTC	CASTIHPAGGDNEQFF
TRBV25-1	.	TRBJ2-3	TRBD1	TGTGCCAGCAGCTCCCTCGGGACAGGGGTGACAGATACGCAGTATTTT	CASSSLGTGVTDTQYF
TRBV5-1	.	TRBJ1-2	TRBD1	TGCGCCAGCAGACCCGACAGGGGCCGCGGCTACACCTTC	CASRPDRGRGYTF
TRBV9	.	TRBJ2-7	.	TGTGCCAGCAGCGCCACAGGGTACGAGCAGTACTTC	CASSATGYEQYF
TRBV7-9	.	TRBJ1-4	.	TGTGCCAGCAGCTTAGTGGTTGCAACTAATGAAAAACTGTTTTTT	CASSLVVATNEKLFF